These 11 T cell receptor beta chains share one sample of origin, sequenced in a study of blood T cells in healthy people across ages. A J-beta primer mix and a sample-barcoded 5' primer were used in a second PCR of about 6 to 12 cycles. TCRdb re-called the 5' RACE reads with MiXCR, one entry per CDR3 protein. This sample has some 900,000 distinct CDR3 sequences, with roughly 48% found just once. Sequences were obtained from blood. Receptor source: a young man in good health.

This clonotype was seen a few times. In DNA form, the CDR3 reads TGTGCCAGCAGCGTATGTATCTACGAGCAGTACTTC. Protein: CASSVCIYEQYF. The V gene is TRBV9, the J gene TRBJ2-7; no clear D gene. Looked up from germline, CDR1 is SGDLS and CDR2 is YYNGEE. The CDR3 is made up of 12 amino acids. Trimming took off 1 base at V and 3 bases at J, with 5 bases between the two ends.

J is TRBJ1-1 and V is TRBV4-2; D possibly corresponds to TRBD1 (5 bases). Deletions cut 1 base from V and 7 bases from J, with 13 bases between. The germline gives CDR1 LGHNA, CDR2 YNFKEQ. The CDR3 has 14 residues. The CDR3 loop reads CASSQVSRDHEAFF. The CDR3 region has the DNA TGTGCCAGCAGCCAAGTCTCCAGGGACCATGAAGCTTTCTTT.

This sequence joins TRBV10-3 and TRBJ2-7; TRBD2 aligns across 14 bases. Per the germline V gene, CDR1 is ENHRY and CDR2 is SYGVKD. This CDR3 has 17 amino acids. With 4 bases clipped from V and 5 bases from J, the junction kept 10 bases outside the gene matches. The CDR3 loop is CAISAGLAGGSIDEQYF. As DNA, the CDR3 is TGTGCCATCAGTGCTGGACTAGCGGGGGGCAGTATCGACGAGCAGTACTTC.

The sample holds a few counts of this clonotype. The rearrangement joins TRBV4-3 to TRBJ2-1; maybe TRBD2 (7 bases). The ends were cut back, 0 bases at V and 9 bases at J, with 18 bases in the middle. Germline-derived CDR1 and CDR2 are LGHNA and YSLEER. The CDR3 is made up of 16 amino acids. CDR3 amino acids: CASSQDGGAHSTEQFF. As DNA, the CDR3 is TGCGCCAGCAGCCAAGATGGGGGGGCCCACTCTACTGAGCAGTTCTTC.

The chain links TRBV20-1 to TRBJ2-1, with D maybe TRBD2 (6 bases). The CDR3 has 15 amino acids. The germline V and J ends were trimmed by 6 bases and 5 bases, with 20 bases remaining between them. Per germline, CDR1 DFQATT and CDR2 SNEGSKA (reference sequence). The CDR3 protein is CSAPNSGVVNNEQFF. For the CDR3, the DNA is TGCAGTGCCCCTAATTCGGGGGTAGTCAACAATGAGCAGTTCTTC.

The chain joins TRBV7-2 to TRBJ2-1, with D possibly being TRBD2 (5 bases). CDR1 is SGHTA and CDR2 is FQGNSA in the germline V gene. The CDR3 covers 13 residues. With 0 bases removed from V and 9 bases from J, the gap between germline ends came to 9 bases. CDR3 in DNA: TGTGCCAGCAGCTTAGCGGCTAGCAGTGAGCAGTTCTTC. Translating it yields CASSLAASSEQFF.

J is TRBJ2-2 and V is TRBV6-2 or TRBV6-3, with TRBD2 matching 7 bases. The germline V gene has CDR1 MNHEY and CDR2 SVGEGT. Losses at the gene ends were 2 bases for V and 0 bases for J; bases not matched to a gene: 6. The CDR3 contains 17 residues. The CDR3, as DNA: TGTGCCAGCAGTTACGTACTAGCGCATTCGAACACCGGGGAGCTGTTTTTT. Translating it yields CASSYVLAHSNTGELFF.

The CDR3 region is CASSLRRPGGSSYEQYF. The CDR3 nucleotides are TGTGCCAGCAGTTTACGGCGCCCGGGGGGGAGCTCCTACGAGCAGTACTTC. The V call is TRBV12-3 or TRBV12-4, the J call TRBJ2-7; 8 nucleotides align to TRBD2. With 2 bases clipped from V and 0 bases from J, the junction kept 9 bases outside the gene matches. This CDR3 region has 17 residues.

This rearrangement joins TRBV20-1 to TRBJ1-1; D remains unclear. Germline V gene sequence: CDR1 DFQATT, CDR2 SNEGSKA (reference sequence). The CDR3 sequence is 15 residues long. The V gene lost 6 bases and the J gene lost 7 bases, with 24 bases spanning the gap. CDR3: CSARLQNTLRSEAFF. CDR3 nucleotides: TGCAGTGCCCGCCTACAAAACACGTTGAGAAGTGAAGCTTTCTTT.

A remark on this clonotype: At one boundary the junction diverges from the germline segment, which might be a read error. Here the CDR3 reads CSARVPGQAYNEQFF. The DNA for the CDR3 is TGCAGTGCTAGAGTCCCGGGACAGGCCTATAATGAGCAGTTCTTC. The chain couples TRBV20-1 to TRBJ2-1; the match to TRBD1 covers 8 bases. CDR1 is DFQATT and CDR2 is SNEGSKA in the germline V gene (reference sequence). The CDR3 loop spans 15 amino acids.

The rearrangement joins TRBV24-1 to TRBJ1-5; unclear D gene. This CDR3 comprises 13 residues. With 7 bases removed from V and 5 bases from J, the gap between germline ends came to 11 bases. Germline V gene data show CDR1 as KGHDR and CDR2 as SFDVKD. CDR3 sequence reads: CATSGTNDQPQHF. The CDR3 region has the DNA TGTGCCACCAGCGGCACGAACGATCAGCCCCAGCATTTT.